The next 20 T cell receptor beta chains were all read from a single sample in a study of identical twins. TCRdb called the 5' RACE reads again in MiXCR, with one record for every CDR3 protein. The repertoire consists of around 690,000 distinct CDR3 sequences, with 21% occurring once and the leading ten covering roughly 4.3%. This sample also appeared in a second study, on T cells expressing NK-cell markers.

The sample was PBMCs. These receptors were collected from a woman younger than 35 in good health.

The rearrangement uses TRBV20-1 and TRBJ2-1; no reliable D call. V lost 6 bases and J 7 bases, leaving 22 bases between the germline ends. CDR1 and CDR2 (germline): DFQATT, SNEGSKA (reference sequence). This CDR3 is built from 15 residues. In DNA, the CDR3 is TGCAGTGCGACCATCCCGAGTTTGACCGTGAATGAGCAGTTCTTC. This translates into CSATIPSLTVNEQFF.

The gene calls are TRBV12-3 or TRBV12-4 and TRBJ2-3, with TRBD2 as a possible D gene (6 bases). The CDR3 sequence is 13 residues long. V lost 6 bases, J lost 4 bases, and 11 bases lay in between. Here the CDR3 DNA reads TGTGCCAGCAGGCCCTCGGGGGCAGATACGCAGTATTTT. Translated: CASRPSGADTQYF.

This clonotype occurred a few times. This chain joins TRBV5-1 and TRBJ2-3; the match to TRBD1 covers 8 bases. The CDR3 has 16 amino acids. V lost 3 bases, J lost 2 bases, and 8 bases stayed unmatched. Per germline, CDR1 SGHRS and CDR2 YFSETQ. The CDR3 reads CASSWTGTVDTDTQYF. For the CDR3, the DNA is TGCGCCAGCAGCTGGACAGGGACGGTCGACACAGATACGCAGTATTTT. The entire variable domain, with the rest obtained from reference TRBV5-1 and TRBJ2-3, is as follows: KAGVTQTPRYLIKTRGQQVTLSCSPISGHRSVSWYQQTPGQGLQFLFEYFSETQRNKGNFPGRFSGRQFSNSRSEMNVSTLELGDSALYLCASSWTGTVDTDTQYFGPGTRLTVL.

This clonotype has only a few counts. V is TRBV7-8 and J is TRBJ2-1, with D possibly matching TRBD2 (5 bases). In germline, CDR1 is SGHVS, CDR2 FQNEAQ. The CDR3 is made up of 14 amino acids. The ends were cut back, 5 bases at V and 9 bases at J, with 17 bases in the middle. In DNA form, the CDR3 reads TGTGCCAGCAGCCCGGGTAACACCGGGGTTGAGCAGTTCTTC. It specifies CASSPGNTGVEQFF.

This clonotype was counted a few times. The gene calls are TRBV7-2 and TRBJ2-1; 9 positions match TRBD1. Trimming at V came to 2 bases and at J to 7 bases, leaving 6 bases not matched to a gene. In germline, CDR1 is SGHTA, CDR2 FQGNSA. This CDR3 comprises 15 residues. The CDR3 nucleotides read TGTGCCAGCAGCTTAACGGGGACAGGGTTGAATGAGCAGTTCTTC. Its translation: CASSLTGTGLNEQFF.

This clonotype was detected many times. As DNA, the CDR3 is TGTGCCATCAGTGCTAGCGGGGGACGGTCGAACACCGGGGAGCTGTTTTTT. Its translation is CAISASGGRSNTGELFF. This chain uses TRBV10-3 with TRBJ2-2, with 10 bases fitting TRBD2. Germline values: CDR1 ENHRY, CDR2 SYGVKD. CDR3 size: 17 residues. With V trimmed by 4 bases and J by 0 bases, 5 bases remained unmatched.

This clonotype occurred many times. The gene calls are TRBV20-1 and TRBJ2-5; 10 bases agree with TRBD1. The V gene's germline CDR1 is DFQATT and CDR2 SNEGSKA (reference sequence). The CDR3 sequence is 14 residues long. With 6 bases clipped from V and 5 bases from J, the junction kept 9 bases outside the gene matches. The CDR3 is CSAPRQGARETQYF. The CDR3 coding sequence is TGCAGTGCCCCCCGACAGGGGGCTAGGGAGACCCAGTACTTC.

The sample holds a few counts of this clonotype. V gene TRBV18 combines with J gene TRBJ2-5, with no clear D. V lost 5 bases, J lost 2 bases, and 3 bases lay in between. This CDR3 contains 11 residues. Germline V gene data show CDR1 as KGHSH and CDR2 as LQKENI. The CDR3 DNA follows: TGTGCCAGCTCAAAACAAGAGACCCAGTACTTC. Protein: CASSKQETQYF. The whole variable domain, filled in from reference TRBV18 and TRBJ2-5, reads NAGVMQNPRHLVRRRGQEARLRCSPMKGHSHVYWYRQLPEEGLKFMVYLQKENIIDESGMPKERFSAEFPKEGPSILRIQQVVRGDSAAYFCASSKQETQYFGPGTRLLVL.

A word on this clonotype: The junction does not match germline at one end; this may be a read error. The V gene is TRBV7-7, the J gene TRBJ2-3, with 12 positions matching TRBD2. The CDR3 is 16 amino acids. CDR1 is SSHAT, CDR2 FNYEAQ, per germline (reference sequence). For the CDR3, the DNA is TGTGCTAGCAGCCCCCTAGCGGGGGGGCCTGCAGATACGCAGTATTTT. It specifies CASSPLAGGPADTQYF.

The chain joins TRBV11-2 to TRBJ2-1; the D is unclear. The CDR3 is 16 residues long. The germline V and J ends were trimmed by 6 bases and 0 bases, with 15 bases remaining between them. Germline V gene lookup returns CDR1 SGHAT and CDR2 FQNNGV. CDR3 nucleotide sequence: TGTGCCAGCAGTGGCTTAGGGCGGCCCTCCTACAATGAGCAGTTCTTC. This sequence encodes CASSGLGRPSYNEQFF. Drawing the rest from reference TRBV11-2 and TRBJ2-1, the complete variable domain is EAGVAQSPRYKIIEKRQSVAFWCNPISGHATLYWYQQILGQGPKLLIQFQNNGVVDDSQLPKDRFSAERLKGVDSTLKIQPAKLEDSAVYLCASSGLGRPSYNEQFFGPGTRLTVL.

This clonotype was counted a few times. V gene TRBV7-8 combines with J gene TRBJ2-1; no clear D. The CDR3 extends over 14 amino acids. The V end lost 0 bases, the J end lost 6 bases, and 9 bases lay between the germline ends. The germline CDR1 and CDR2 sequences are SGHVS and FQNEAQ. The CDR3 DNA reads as TGTGCCAGCAGCTTAGCGTATCCTGTCAATGAGCAGTTCTTC. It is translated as CASSLAYPVNEQFF.

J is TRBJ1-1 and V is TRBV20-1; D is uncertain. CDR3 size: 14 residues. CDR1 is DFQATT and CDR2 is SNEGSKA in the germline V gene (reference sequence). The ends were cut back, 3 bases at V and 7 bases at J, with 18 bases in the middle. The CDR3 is CSASKTPTEVEAFF. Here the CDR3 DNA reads TGCAGTGCTAGTAAGACCCCCACCGAGGTTGAAGCTTTCTTT.

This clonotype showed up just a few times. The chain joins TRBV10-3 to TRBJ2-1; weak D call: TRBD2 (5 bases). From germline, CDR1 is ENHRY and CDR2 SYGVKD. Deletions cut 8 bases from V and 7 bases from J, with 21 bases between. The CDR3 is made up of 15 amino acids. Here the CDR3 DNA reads TGTGCCATCTTGGCGGTCTTACCTACGGGAAATGAGCAGTTCTTC. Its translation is CAILAVLPTGNEQFF.

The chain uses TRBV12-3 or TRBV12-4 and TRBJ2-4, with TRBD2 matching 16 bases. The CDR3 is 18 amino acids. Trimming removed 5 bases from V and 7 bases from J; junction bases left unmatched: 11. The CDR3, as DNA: TGTGCCAGCAGTCCCGGGACTAGCGGGAGGGCCGAAGGTAACATTCAGTACTTC. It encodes CASSPGTSGRAEGNIQYF.

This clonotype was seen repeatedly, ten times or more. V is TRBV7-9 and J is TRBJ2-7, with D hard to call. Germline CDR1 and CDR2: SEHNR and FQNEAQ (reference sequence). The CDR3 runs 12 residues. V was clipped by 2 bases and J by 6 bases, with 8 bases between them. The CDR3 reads CASSLSTLEQYF. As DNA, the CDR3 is TGTGCCAGCAGCTTATCCACCCTCGAGCAGTACTTC.

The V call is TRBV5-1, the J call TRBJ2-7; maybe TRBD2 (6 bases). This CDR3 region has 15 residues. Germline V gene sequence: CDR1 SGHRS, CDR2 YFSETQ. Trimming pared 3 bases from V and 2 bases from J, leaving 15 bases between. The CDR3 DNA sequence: TGCGCCAGCAGCTGGGGAGTAGCGGTCCCCTACGAGCAGTACTTC. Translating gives CASSWGVAVPYEQYF.

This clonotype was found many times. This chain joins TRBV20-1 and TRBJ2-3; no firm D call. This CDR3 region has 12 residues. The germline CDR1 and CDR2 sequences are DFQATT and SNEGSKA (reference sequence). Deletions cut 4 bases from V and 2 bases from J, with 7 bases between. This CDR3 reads CSATPYTDTQYF. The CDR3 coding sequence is TGCAGTGCTACGCCTTACACAGATACGCAGTATTTT.

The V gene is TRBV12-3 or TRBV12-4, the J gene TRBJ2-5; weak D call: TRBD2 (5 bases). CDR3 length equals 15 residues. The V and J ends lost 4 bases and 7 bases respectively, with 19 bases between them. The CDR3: CASSSDDGNPGTQYF. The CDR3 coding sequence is TGTGCCAGCAGTTCGGACGACGGGAACCCCGGGACCCAGTACTTC.

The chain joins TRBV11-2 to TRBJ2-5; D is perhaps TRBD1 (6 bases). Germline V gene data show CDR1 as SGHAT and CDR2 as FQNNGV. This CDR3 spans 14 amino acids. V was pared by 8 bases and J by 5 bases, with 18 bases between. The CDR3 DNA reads TGTGCCAGCGGGAGAGTGGCAGGGGACGAGACCCAGTACTTC. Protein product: CASGRVAGDETQYF. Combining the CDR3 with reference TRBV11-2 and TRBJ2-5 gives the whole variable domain EAGVAQSPRYKIIEKRQSVAFWCNPISGHATLYWYQQILGQGPKLLIQFQNNGVVDDSQLPKDRFSAERLKGVDSTLKIQPAKLEDSAVYLCASGRVAGDETQYFGPGTRLLVL.

The CDR3 DNA follows: TGTGCCAGCAGTCCCTTTCGTTCGGGACCCTCCTACAATGAGCAGTTCTTC. Amino acids: CASSPFRSGPSYNEQFF. The chain joins TRBV6-2 or TRBV6-3 to TRBJ2-1; D may be TRBD1 or TRBD2 (5 bases each). With 5 bases removed from V and 0 bases from J, the gap between germline ends came to 17 bases. The CDR3 is 17 residues long. The germline CDR1 and CDR2 sequences are MNHEY and SVGEGT.